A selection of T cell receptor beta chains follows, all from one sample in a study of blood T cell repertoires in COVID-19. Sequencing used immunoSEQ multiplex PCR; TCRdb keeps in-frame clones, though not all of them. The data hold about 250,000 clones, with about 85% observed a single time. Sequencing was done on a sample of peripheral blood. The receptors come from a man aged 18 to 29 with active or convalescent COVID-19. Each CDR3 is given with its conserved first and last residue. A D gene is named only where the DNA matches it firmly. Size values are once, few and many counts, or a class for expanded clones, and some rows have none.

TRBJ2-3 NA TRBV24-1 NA CATSDLATDTQYF TGTGCCACCAGTGATTTAGCCACAGATACGCAGTATTTT
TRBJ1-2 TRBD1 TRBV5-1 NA CASSQPQGASGYGYTF TGCGCCAGCAGCCAACCGCAGGGGGCAAGTGGGTATGGCTACACCTTC
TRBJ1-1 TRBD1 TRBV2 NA CASSIRTGRGTEAFF TGTGCCAGCAGTATCCGGACAGGGAGAGGCACTGAAGCTTTCTTT
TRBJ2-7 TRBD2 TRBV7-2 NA CASSIVAGTSHEQYF TGTGCCAGCAGCATAGTAGCGGGAACGTCCCACGAGCAGTACTTC
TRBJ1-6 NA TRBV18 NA CASSPKTLDNSPLHF TGTGCCAGCTCACCAAAGACTCTGGATAATTCACCCCTCCACTTT
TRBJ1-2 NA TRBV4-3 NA CASSRGQMSYGYTF TGCGCCAGCAGCCGAGGACAGATGAGCTATGGCTACACCTTC
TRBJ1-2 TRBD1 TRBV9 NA CASSTTGTVNYGYTF TGTGCCAGCAGCACAACCGGGACAGTAAACTATGGCTACACCTTC
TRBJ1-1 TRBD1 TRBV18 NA CASSPRQGDDTEAFF TGTGCCAGCTCACCTCGACAGGGGGACGACACTGAAGCTTTCTTT
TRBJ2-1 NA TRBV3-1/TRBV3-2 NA CASRLLNADFPYNEQFF TGTGCCAGCAGGCTCCTGAACGCGGACTTCCCCTACAATGAGCAGTTCTTC
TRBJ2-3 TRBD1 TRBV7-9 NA CASSLYRGLPTDTQYF TGTGCCAGCAGCTTATACAGGGGGCTACCCACAGATACGCAGTATTTT
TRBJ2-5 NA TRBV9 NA CASSKQGGGETQYF TGTGCCAGCAGCAAACAGGGCGGCGGCGAGACCCAGTACTTC
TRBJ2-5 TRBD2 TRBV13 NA CASSLGSSGGQETQYF TGTGCCAGCAGCTTAGGGTCTAGCGGGGGACAAGAGACCCAGTACTTC
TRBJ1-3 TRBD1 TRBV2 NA CASSERGQGAISGNTIYF TGTGCCAGCAGTGAAAGGGGTCAGGGGGCGATCTCTGGAAACACCATATATTTT
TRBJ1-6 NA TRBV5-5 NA CASSLAGGSNSPLHF TGTGCCAGCAGCTTGGCCGGGGGGTCAAATTCACCCCTCCACTTT
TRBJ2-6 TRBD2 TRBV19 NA CATSPSGGGSGANVLTF TGTGCCACCTCTCCCAGCGGGGGGGGCTCTGGGGCCAACGTCCTGACTTTC
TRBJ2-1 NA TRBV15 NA CATSSRSEQFF TGTGCCACCAGCAGCAGAAGTGAGCAGTTCTTC
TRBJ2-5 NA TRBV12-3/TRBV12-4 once CASSLRHQETQYF TGTGCCAGCAGTTTGCGGCACCAAGAGACCCAGTACTTC
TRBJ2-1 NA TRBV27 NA CASSQDSSYNEQFF TGTGCCAGCAGTCAAGACAGCTCCTACAATGAGCAGTTCTTC
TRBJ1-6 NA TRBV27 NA CASSDPRGGSPLHF TGTGCCAGCAGCGATCCGAGGGGGGGGTCACCCCTCCACTTT
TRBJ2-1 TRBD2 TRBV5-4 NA CASSLGGGGGLNNEQFF TGTGCCAGCAGCTTGGGAGGAGGCGGGGGGCTTAACAATGAGCAGTTCTTC
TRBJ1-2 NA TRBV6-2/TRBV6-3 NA CASSDSRVSYGYTF TGTGCCAGCAGCGACTCGAGGGTCTCCTATGGCTACACCTTC
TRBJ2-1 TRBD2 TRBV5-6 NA CASSRAGRTYNEQFF TGTGCCAGCAGCCGAGCCGGGAGGACCTACAATGAGCAGTTCTTC
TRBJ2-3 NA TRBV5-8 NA CASSHRGGGRTDTQYF TGTGCCAGCAGTCACAGGGGAGGAGGGCGGACAGATACGCAGTATTTT
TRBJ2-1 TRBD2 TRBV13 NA CASSRTSAGRNEQFF TGTGCCAGCAGCCGGACTAGCGCGGGGCGAAATGAGCAGTTCTTC
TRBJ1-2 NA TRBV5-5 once CASSYTNGYGYTF TGTGCCAGCAGCTATACCAACGGGTATGGCTACACCTTC
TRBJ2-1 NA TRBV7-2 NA CASSLVGGASYNEQFF TGTGCCAGCAGCTTAGTAGGAGGAGCGTCCTACAATGAGCAGTTCTTC
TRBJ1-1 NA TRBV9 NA CASSVGGTGEAFF TGTGCCAGCAGCGTAGGAGGTACTGGTGAAGCTTTCTTT
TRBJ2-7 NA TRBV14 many CASSPFVSYEQYF TGTGCCAGCAGCCCTTTTGTTTCCTACGAGCAGTACTTC
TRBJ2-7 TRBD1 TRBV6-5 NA CASRRRDRAYEQYF TGTGCCAGCAGACGCCGGGACAGGGCCTACGAGCAGTACTTC
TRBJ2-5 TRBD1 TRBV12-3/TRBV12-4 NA CASSPGQGETQYF TGTGCCAGCAGCCCGGGACAGGGGGAGACCCAGTACTTC
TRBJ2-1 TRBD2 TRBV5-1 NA CASSLGLAGGLSYNEQFF TGCGCCAGCAGCTTGGGGCTAGCGGGGGGGCTCTCCTACAATGAGCAGTTCTTC
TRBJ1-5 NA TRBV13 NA CASSLGANQPQHF TGTGCCAGCAGCTTAGGGGCCAATCAGCCCCAGCATTTT
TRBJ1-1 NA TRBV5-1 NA CASSLSPGSGTEAFF TGCGCCAGCAGCTTGTCGCCGGGGTCTGGAACTGAAGCTTTCTTT
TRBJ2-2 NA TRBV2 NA CASHLDRNTGELFF TGTGCCAGCCACCTGGACAGAAACACCGGGGAGCTGTTTTTT
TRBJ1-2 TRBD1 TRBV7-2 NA CASSLDSGGGGYTF TGTGCCAGCAGCTTAGACTCAGGGGGAGGTGGCTACACCTTC
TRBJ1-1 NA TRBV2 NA CASSGLRGLNTEAFF TGTGCCAGCAGTGGTTTGAGAGGATTAAACACTGAAGCTTTCTTT
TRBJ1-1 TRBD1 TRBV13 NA CASSGQGVTEAFF TGTGCCAGCAGCGGACAGGGGGTTACTGAAGCTTTCTTT
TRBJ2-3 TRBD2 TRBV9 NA CASSASSGMSTDTQYF TGTGCCAGCAGCGCCTCTAGCGGGATGAGCACAGATACGCAGTATTTT
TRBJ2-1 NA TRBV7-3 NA CASSHLGAVPYNEQFF TGTGCCAGCAGCCACCTAGGGGCGGTCCCCTACAATGAGCAGTTCTTC
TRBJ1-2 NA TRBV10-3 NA CAIRTEANYGYTF TGTGCCATCCGGACAGAAGCTAACTATGGCTACACCTTC
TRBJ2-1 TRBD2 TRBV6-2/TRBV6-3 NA CASSLSGGADEQFF TGTGCCAGCAGTCTGTCGGGGGGGGCAGATGAGCAGTTCTTC
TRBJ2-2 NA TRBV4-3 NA CASSQDLGGPGELFF TGCGCCAGCAGCCAAGATCTAGGGGGACCCGGGGAGCTGTTTTTT
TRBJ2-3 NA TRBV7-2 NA CASRKTASTDTQYF TGTGCCAGCAGGAAGACAGCTAGCACAGATACGCAGTATTTT
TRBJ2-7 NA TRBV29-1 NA CSVVSGYEQYF TGCAGCGTTGTATCAGGGTACGAGCAGTACTTC
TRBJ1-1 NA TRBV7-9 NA CASSLEVEGRKAFF TGTGCCAGCAGCTTAGAGGTAGAGGGTAGGAAAGCTTTCTTT
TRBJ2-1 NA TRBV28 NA CASSLDRTVGEQFF TGTGCCAGCAGTTTAGATCGGACAGTTGGTGAGCAGTTCTTC
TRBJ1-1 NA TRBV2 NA CASSELPRGTEAFF TGTGCCAGCAGTGAACTTCCCAGGGGAACTGAAGCTTTCTTT
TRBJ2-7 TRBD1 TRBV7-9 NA CASSGTGTAYEQYF TGTGCCAGCAGCGGGACAGGGACAGCCTACGAGCAGTACTTC
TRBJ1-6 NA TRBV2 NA CASSVDSPLHF TGTGCCAGCAGTGTAGATTCACCCCTCCACTTT
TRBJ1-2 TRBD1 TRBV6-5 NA CASSFTDRDGYTF TGTGCCAGCAGTTTTACGGACAGGGATGGCTACACCTTC
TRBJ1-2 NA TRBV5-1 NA CASSKDRTIFGYTF TGCGCCAGCAGCAAGGACAGAACCATTTTCGGCTACACCTTC
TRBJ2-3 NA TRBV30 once CAWSVWVAPLTDTQYF TGTGCCTGGAGTGTATGGGTAGCGCCCCTCACAGATACGCAGTATTTT
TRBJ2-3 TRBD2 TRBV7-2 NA CASSLVARLAVNYTQYF TGTGCCAGCAGCTTAGTTGCACGGCTAGCGGTTAACTATACGCAGTATTTT